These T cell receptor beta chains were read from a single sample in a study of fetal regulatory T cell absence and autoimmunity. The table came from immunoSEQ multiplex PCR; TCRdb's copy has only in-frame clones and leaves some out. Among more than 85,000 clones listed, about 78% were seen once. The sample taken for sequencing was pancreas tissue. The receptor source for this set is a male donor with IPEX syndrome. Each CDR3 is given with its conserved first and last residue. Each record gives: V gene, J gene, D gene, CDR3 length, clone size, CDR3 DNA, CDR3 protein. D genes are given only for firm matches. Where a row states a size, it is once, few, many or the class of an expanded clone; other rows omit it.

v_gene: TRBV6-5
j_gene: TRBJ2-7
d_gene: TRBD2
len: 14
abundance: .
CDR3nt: TGTGCCAGCAGTTACCAACTAGCGGGCTACGAGCAGTACTTC
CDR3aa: CASSYQLAGYEQYF

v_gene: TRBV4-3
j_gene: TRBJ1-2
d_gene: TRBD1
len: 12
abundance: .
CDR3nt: TGCGCCAGCAGCCGGACAGGGGGTGGCTACACCTTC
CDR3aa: CASSRTGGGYTF

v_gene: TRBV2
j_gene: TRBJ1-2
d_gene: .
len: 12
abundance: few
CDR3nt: TGTGCCAGCACCTACAGGGTAGCTGGCTACACCTTC
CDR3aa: CASTYRVAGYTF

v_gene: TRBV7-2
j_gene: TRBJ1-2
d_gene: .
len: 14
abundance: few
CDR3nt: TGTGCCAGCAGCTTAGAGGGGCAGGGCCTCTTGTCTACCTTC
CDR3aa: CASSLEGQGLLSTF

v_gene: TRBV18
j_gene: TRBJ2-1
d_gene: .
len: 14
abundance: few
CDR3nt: TGTGCCAGCTCACGTGAGCGGTCCTACAATGAGCAGTTCTTC
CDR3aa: CASSRERSYNEQFF

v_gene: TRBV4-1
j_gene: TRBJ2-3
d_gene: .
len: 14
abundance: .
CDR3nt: TGCGCCAGCAGCCAAGTCAGGGGCACAGATACGCAGTATTTT
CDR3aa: CASSQVRGTDTQYF

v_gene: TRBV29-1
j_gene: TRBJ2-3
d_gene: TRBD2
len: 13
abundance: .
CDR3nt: TGCAGCGTTGACGGGACTAACACAGATACGCAGTATTTT
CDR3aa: CSVDGTNTDTQYF

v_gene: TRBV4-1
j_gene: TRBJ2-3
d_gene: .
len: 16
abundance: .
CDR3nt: TGCGCCAGCAGCCAAGGCCCCCCCCCGTACACAGATACGCAGTATTTT
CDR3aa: CASSQGPPPYTDTQYF

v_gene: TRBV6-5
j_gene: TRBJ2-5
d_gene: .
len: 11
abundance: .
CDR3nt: TGTGCCAGCAGTTACGGGGAGACCCAGTACTTC
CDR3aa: CASSYGETQYF

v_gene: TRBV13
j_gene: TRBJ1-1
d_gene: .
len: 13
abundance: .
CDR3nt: TGTGCCAGCAGCCTGGGACAGAACACTGAAGCTTTCTTT
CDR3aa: CASSLGQNTEAFF

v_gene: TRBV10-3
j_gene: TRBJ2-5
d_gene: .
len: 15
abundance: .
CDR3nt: TGTGCCATCAGTGACCCAAGGGGCCCCCAAGAGACCCAGTACTTC
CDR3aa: CAISDPRGPQETQYF

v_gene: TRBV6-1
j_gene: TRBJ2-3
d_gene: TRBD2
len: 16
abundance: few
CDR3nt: TGTGCCAGCAGTGATGAGGCGGGGAGGGAGGGGGATACGCAGTATTTT
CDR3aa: CASSDEAGREGDTQYF

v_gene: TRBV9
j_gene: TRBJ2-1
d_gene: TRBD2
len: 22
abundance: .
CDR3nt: TGTGCCAGCAGCCAACCTGGCAGGGTGAGGAGCGGGGGGGCCGAAGCCTACAATGAGCAGTTCTTC
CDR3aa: CASSQPGRVRSGGAEAYNEQFF

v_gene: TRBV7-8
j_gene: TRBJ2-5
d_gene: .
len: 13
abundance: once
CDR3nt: TGTGCCAGCAGCTTACAGTACCAAGAGACCCAGTACTTC
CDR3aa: CASSLQYQETQYF

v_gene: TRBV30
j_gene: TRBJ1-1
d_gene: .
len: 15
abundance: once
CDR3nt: TGTGCCTGGACCCAACGGTTTAGGACAGCCACTGAAGCTTTCTTT
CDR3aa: CAWTQRFRTATEAFF

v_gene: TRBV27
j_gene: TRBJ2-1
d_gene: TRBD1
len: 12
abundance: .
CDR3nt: TGTGCCAGCAAACAGGGGGTCAATGAGCAGTTCTTC
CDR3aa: CASKQGVNEQFF

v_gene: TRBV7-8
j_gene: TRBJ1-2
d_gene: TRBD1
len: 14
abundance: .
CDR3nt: TGTGCCAGCAGCTTTGGGCAGGGGGACTATGGCTACACCTTC
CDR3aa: CASSFGQGDYGYTF

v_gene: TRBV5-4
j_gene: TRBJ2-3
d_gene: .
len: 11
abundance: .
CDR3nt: TGTGCCAGCAGCTACACAGATACGCAGTATTTT
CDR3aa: CASSYTDTQYF

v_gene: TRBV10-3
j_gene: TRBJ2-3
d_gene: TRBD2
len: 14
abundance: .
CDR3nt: TGTGCCATCGAGGCTAGCGGGGAAGGAGATACGCAGTATTTT
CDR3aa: CAIEASGEGDTQYF

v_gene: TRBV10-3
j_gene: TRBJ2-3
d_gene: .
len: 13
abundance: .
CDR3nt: TGTGCCATCAGTGACCGACTACCAGATACGCAGTATTTT
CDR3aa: CAISDRLPDTQYF

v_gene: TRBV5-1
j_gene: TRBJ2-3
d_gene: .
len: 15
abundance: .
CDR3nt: TGCGCCAGCAGCCCGGGGAATGTAGCTACAGATACGCAGTATTTT
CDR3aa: CASSPGNVATDTQYF

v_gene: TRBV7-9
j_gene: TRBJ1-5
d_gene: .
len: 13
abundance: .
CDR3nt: TGTGCCAGCAGCTTAACAGGGAATCAGCCCCAGCATTTT
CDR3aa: CASSLTGNQPQHF

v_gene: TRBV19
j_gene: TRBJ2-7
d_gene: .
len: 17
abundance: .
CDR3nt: TGTGCCAGTAGTCCCAGCCTACCGGGACCCCGCCCATACGAGCAGTACTTC
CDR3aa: CASSPSLPGPRPYEQYF

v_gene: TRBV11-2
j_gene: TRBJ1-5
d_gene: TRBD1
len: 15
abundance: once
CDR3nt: TGTGCCAGCAGCTTGGGGACAGGGACCAATCAGCCCCAGCATTTT
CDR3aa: CASSLGTGTNQPQHF

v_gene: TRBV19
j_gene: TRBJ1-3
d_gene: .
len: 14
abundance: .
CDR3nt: TGTGCCAGTAAACAGTTACTCTCTGGAAACACCATATATTTT
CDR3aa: CASKQLLSGNTIYF

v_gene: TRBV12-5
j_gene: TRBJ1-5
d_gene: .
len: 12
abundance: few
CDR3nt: TGTGCTAGTGGTTTGGTACAGTGGTACCAGCATTTT
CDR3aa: CASGLVQWYQHF

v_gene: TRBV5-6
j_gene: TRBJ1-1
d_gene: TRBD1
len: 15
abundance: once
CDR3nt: TGTGCCAGCAGCTCTCGGACAGGGGGCCGGACTGAAGCTTTCTTT
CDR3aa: CASSSRTGGRTEAFF

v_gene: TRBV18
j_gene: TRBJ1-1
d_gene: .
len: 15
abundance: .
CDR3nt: TGTGCCAGCTCACCACTGGGGCCCCTGAACACTGAAGCTTTCTTT
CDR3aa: CASSPLGPLNTEAFF

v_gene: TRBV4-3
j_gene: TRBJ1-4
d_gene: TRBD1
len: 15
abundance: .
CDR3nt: TGCGCCAGCAGCCACTCGGGACAGGGGGCGCGGGAACTGTTTTTT
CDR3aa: CASSHSGQGARELFF

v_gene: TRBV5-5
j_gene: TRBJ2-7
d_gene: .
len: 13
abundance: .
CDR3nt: TGTGCCAGCAGCTCCCCCCCTATGGACGAGCAGTACTTC
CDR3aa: CASSSPPMDEQYF

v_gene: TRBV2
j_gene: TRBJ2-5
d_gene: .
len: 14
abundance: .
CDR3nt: TGTGCCAGCAGCCTCCTAGGGGTCCAAGAGACCCAGTACTTC
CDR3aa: CASSLLGVQETQYF

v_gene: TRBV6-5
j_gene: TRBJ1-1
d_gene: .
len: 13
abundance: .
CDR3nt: TGTGCCAGCAGAAACTTAAGGGATACTGAAGCTTTCTTT
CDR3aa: CASRNLRDTEAFF

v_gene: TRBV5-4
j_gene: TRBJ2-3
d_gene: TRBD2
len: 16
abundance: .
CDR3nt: TGTGCCAGCAGCTCTGGACTAGCGGAAAGCACAGATACGCAGTATTTT
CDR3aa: CASSSGLAESTDTQYF

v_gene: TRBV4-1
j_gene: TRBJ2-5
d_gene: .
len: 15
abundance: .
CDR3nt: TGCGCCAGCAGCCAAGAACAGGGGGGGGGAGAGACCCAGTACTTC
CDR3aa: CASSQEQGGGETQYF

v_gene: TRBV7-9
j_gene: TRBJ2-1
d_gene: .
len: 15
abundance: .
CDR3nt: TGTGCCAGCAGCTTAGCGCAGGTAGGGGGTAATGAGCAGTTCTTC
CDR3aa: CASSLAQVGGNEQFF

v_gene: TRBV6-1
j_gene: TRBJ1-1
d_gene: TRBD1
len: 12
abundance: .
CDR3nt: TGTGCCAGCGGACAGGGGGCGGCTGAAGCTTTCTTT
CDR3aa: CASGQGAAEAFF

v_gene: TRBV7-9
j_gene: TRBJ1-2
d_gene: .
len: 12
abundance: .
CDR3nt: TGTGCCAGCAGCTTGGAAAGACATGGCTACACCTTC
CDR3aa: CASSLERHGYTF

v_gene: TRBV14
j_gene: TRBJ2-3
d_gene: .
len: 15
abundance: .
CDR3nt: TGTGCCAGCAGCCAAAGGGGGTTTAGCACAGATACGCAGTATTTT
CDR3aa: CASSQRGFSTDTQYF

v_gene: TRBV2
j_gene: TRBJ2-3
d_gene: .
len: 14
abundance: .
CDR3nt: TGTGCCAGTCGTCAGGGAAGGGGTGAAGATACGCAGTATTTT
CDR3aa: CASRQGRGEDTQYF

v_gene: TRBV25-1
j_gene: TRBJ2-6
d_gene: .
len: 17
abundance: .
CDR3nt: TGTGCCAGCAGTGAGCTGACGGACCCCTCTGGGGCCAACGTCCTGACTTTC
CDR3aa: CASSELTDPSGANVLTF

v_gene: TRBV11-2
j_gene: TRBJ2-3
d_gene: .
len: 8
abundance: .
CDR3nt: TGTGCCAGCAGCCCCGCTGACTTT
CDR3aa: CASSPADF